This T cell receptor beta chain is drawn from a study of blood T cell repertoires in COVID-19. Per the original methods: Estimation of nucleated cell counts relied on the amplification of reference gene primers. The assay was immunoSEQ multiplex PCR, and TCRdb's table has in-frame clones only and misses some. The V and J calls and the clone size are those of that table, but D and trimming were determined from the DNA. The sample lists around 170,000 clones; approximately 84% were seen once. Germline values: CDR1 MNHEY, CDR2 SVGAGI. Trimming left V 2 bases short and J 4 bases short, with 11 bases between. This CDR3 comprises 14 residues.

The sequence came from a man between 18 and 29 years old with active or convalescent COVID-19. Source material: peripheral blood. The chain uses TRBV6-5 and TRBJ1-2; no reliable D call. The CDR3 nucleotides are TGTGCCAGCAGTTACCAAGAGGTTGGCTATGGCTACACCTTC. It encodes CASSYQEVGYGYTF.